This T cell receptor beta chain comes out of a study of CD8 T cells in ankylosing spondylitis. V lost 6 bases to trimming and J lost 6 bases; unmatched junction nucleotides: 12. Germline V gives CDR1 SQVTM, CDR2 ANQGSEA. CDR3 size: 15 residues. Study observations and caveats: Ankylosing spondylitis blood seemed to carry a telltale TCR beta motif made of fewer than 10 highly homologous variants. Earlier studies detected some motif variants in reactive arthritis synovial fluid and blood.

Remarks on this clonotype: Its matching antigen is unknown.

One entry per CDR3 protein results from TCRdb running MiXCR on the 5' RACE reads. The sample contains about 250,000 distinct CDR3 sequences, 20% to 30% of which appear only once. Input material: blood, either unsorted or a sorted T cell fraction (not recorded which). This receptor was taken from a male donor with ankylosing spondylitis or in good health (not recorded which). This chain joins TRBV29-1 and TRBJ1-5; 9 bases line up with TRBD1. In DNA, the CDR3 is TGCAGCGTACCCCTTACAGGGGGCCGGGGTCAGCCCCAGCATTTT. Protein sequence: CSVPLTGGRGQPQHF.